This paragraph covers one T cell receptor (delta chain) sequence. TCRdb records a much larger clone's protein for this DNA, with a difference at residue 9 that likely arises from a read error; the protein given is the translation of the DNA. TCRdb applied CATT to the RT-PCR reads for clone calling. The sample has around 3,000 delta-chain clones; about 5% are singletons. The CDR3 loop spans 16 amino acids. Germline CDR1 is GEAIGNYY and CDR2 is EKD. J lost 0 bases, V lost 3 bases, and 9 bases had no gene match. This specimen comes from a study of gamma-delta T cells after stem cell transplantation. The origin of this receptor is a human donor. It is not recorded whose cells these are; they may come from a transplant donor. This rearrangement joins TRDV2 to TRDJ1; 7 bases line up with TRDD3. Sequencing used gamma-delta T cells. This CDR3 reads CACDPLLGKYTDKLIF. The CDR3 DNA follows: TGTGCCTGTGACCCCCTACTGGGGAAGTACACCGATAAACTCATCTTT.